A single sample gave rise to the 10 T cell receptor beta chains below, sequenced in a study of blood T cell repertoires in COVID-19. The method was immunoSEQ multiplex PCR; TCRdb's version includes in-frame clones alone and lacks a portion of them. The sample lists approximately 250,000 clones, roughly 91% occurring once. Material: PBMCs or T cells enriched from blood (not recorded which). The source is a woman aged 60-75 years in a cohort exposed to, infected with or recovered from COVID-19 (not recorded which).

This rearrangement joins TRBV9 to TRBJ2-7; 9 nucleotides agree with TRBD1. The V and J ends lost 0 bases and 3 bases, in that order; junction bases with no gene match: 1. The germline V gene has CDR1 SGDLS and CDR2 YYNGEE. This CDR3 comprises 14 residues. CDR3 sequence (DNA): TGTGCCAGCAGCGTAGGACAGGGGGACTACGAGCAGTACTTC. It specifies CASSVGQGDYEQYF.

V gene TRBV5-4 combines with J gene TRBJ2-3, with 7 bases aligning to TRBD2. The CDR3 runs to 18 residues. The germline gives CDR1 SGHNT, CDR2 YYREEE (reference sequence). V shed 3 bases and J 0 bases; nucleotides not matched to a gene: 13. The CDR3 DNA reads TGTGCCAGCAGCTCGTGGGGCGGGAGCGGAGTTAGCACAGATACGCAGTATTTT. Protein sequence: CASSSWGGSGVSTDTQYF.

The rearrangement uses TRBV28 and TRBJ2-1; 8 bases line up with TRBD2. J gave up 0 bases and V 2 bases, and 9 bases lay outside the gene matches. The CDR3 consists of 18 residues. CDR1 is MDHEN and CDR2 is SYDVKM in the germline V gene. The CDR3 protein is CASSLAGVSGSSYNEQFF. The CDR3 bases are TGTGCCAGCAGTTTAGCAGGGGTCAGCGGGAGCTCCTACAATGAGCAGTTCTTC.

This clone was recorded only once. The chain carries TRBV3-1 (or the pseudogene TRBV3-2) and TRBJ2-3, with 11 bases fitting TRBD2. The junction had 7 bases not matched to a gene; V was cut back by 4 bases and J by 4 bases. CDR3 length equals 16 residues. Germline CDR1 is LGHDT and CDR2 is YNNKEL (reference sequence). The CDR3 nucleotides are TGTGCCAGCAGCCGGATACTAGCGGGAGAGGCAGATACGCAGTATTTT. Translation: CASSRILAGEADTQYF.

This rearrangement joins TRBV5-1 to TRBJ2-1, with TRBD1 as a possible D gene (6 bases). Trimming pared 4 bases from V and 4 bases from J, leaving 12 bases between. Germline V gives CDR1 SGHRS, CDR2 YFSETQ. CDR3 size: 14 residues. The CDR3 coding sequence is TGCGCCAGCAGCCCCGGGACATCTTACAATGAGCAGTTCTTC. Residues: CASSPGTSYNEQFF.

The chain links TRBV27 to TRBJ2-5; D ambiguous. Germline CDR1 MNHEY, CDR2 SMNVEV (reference sequence). V lost 2 bases and J lost 2, with 12 bases in between. This CDR3 has 15 residues. This CDR3 reads CASSLTPTKQETQYF. CDR3 in DNA: TGTGCCAGCAGTTTAACCCCGACAAAGCAAGAGACCCAGTACTTC.

The V call is TRBV24-1, the J call TRBJ2-1; the match to TRBD2 covers 9 bases. Per germline, CDR1 KGHDR and CDR2 SFDVKD. Unmatched junction bases numbered 5, after V lost 0 bases and J lost 6 bases. The CDR3 runs 16 residues. In DNA form, the CDR3 reads TGTGCCACCAGTGATTTGCAGACTAGCGGAAGCAATGAGCAGTTCTTC. This translates into CATSDLQTSGSNEQFF.

The rearrangement links TRBV29-1 to TRBJ1-1; possible D gene TRBD1, 6 bases. Looked up from germline, CDR1 is SQVTM and CDR2 is ANQGSEA. The CDR3 totals 15 residues. Trimming stripped 5 bases from V and 1 base from J, with 17 bases between. CDR3 loop: CSVSPRGGENTEAFF. CDR3 sequence (DNA): TGCAGCGTTTCCCCCAGGGGAGGGGAGAACACTGAAGCTTTCTTT. Filled out from reference TRBV29-1 and TRBJ1-1, the complete variable domain reads SAVISQKPSRDICQRGTSLTIQCQVDSQVTMMFWYRQQPGQSLTLIATANQGSEATYESGFVIDKFPISRPNLTFSTLTVSNMSPEDSSIYLCSVSPRGGENTEAFFGQGTRLTVV.

This clone was detected only a few times. The chain has TRBV29-1 and TRBJ2-7, with D maybe TRBD2 (6 bases). V was trimmed by 6 bases and J by 2 bases, leaving 14 bases between them. The CDR3 consists of 13 residues. Germline CDR1 and CDR2: SQVTM and ANQGSEA. The CDR3 bases are TGCAGCGTGGAGGGTCTGGGGACCTACGAGCAGTACTTC. This codes for CSVEGLGTYEQYF.

In its sample, this clone was seen once. The rearrangement links TRBV6-5 to TRBJ2-5; 8 bases map to TRBD1. Unmatched junction bases numbered 6, after V lost 4 bases and J lost 2 bases. The CDR3 totals 15 residues. Germline V CDR1 and CDR2: MNHEY, SVGAGI. CDR3 bases: TGTGCCAGCAGTTGGGGTCAGGGGGCTCAAGAGACCCAGTACTTC. Residues: CASSWGQGAQETQYF.